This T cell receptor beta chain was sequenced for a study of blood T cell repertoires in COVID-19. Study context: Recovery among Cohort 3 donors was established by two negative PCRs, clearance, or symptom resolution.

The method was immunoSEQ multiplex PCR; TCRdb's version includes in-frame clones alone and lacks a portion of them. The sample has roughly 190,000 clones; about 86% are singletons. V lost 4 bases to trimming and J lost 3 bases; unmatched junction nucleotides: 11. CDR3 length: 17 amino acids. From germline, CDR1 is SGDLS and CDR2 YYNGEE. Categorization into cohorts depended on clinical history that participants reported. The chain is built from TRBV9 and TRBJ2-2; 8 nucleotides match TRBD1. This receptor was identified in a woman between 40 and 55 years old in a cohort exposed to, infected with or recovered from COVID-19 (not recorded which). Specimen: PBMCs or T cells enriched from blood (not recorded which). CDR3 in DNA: TGTGCCAGCAGCACAAGTTCAGGGGGCGCCCACACCGGGGAGCTGTTTTTT. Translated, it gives CASSTSSGGAHTGELFF.